The clone carrying this T cell receptor beta chain showed up many times. The antigen is unknown. This sample is drawn from a study of T-cell reconstitution after alpha-beta-depleted transplantation in children. Study-wide points: Newly produced T cells mostly provided counts and TCRbeta diversity after one year, as hyperexpanded clones declined.

The V gene's germline CDR1 is WSHSY and CDR2 SAAADI. This CDR3 has 15 residues. The ends lost 3 bases at V and 5 bases at J; junction bases unmatched: 2. The library targeted TCRbeta and was prepared with unique molecular identifiers. MiXCR was run by TCRdb on the PCR reads, yielding one entry per CDR3 protein. The table has 490,000 or so distinct CDR3 sequences, approximately 10% seen once; the top ten hold approximately 2%. V gene TRBV10-2 combines with J gene TRBJ2-2; the match to TRBD2 covers 11 bases. This TCR was sampled from a child under 10 years old with inherited bone marrow failure, due to receive a stem cell transplant. The sample in question was PBMCs, obtained before TCRalphabeta/CD19-depleted stem cell transplant. CDR3 DNA: TGCGCCAGCAGTGATTGGACTAGCGGGACCGGGGAGCTGTTTTTT. Its translation is CASSDWTSGTGELFF.